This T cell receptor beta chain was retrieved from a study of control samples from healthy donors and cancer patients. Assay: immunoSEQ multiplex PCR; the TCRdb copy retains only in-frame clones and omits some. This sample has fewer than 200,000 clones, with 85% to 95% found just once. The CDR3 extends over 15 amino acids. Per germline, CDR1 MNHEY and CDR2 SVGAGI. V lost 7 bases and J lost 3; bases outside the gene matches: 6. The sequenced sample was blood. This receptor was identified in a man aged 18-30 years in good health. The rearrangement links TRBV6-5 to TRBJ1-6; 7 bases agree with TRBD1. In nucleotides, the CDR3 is TGTGCCAGCAAGAGGGACAGAGGCTATAATTCACCCCTCCACTTT. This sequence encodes CASKRDRGYNSPLHF.